Below are 27 T cell receptor beta chains sequenced from a single sample in a study of blood T cell repertoires in COVID-19. Libraries were prepared by immunoSEQ multiplex PCR; TCRdb keeps only in-frame clonotypes and omits some of them. The table records about 250,000 clones, 85% to 90% of them present only once. Material for sequencing was peripheral blood. These receptors came from a woman in her thirties or forties who had recovered from COVID-19.

This chain links TRBV5-1 with TRBJ2-7; D might be TRBD2 (6 bases). CDR3 length: 15 residues. Germline V gives CDR1 SGHRS, CDR2 YFSETQ. V was cut by 3 bases and J by 4 bases, with 17 bases left in between. The CDR3: CASSSTGVRGYEQYF. The CDR3 DNA sequence: TGCGCCAGCAGCTCAACGGGGGTTCGCGGGTACGAGCAGTACTTC.

V and J are TRBV5-4 and TRBJ2-6; no firm D call. CDR1 is SGHNT and CDR2 is YYREEE in the germline V gene (reference sequence). CDR3 length: 15 residues. Trimming pared 4 bases from V and 0 bases from J, leaving 8 bases between. The CDR3 region is CASSPWSSGANVLTF. CDR3 nucleotide sequence: TGTGCCAGCAGCCCCTGGAGCTCTGGGGCCAACGTCCTGACTTTC.

The rearrangement links TRBV2 to TRBJ1-5, with D perhaps matching TRBD1 (6 bases). The CDR3 extends over 13 amino acids. Trimming left V 2 bases short and J 9 bases short, with 11 bases between. Germline V gene lookup returns CDR1 SNHLY and CDR2 FYNNEI. The CDR3 loop reads CASSEWGPRPQHF. The CDR3 DNA sequence: TGTGCCAGCAGTGAATGGGGGCCTCGGCCCCAGCATTTT.

The chain combines TRBV19 with TRBJ1-2; the match to TRBD1 covers 10 bases. J was trimmed by 3 bases and V by 7 bases; bases with no gene match: 5. This CDR3 region has 14 residues. CDR1 is LNHDA and CDR2 is SQIVND in the germline V gene (reference sequence). The CDR3 loop reads CASTPDRGYYGYTF. The CDR3 nucleotides are TGTGCCAGTACCCCGGACAGGGGGTACTATGGCTACACCTTC. Using reference TRBV19 and TRBJ1-2 for the parts outside the CDR3, the full variable domain is DGGITQSPKYLFRKEGQNVTLSCEQNLNHDAMYWYRQDPGQGLRLIYYSQIVNDFQKGDIAEGYSVSREKKESFPLTVTSAQKNPTAFYLCASTPDRGYYGYTFGSGTRLTVV.

The chain has TRBV19 and TRBJ2-7, with D possibly matching TRBD1 (5 bases). Trimming stripped 3 bases from V and 6 bases from J, with 15 bases between. The CDR3 loop spans 14 amino acids. CDR1 and CDR2 (germline): LNHDA, SQIVND (reference sequence). The chain's CDR3 is CASSIAFGRVEQYF. For the CDR3, the DNA is TGTGCCAGTAGTATCGCTTTTGGCAGGGTCGAGCAGTACTTC.

The count of this clone is one. This chain joins TRBV21-1 and TRBJ2-7; the table's D call, TRBD2, was not checked against the DNA. TRBV21-1 is termed a pseudogene. The CDR3 loop spans 15 amino acids. The CDR3 region is CASRRVAGLTYEQYV. CDR3 DNA: TGTGCCAGCAGAAGAGTAGCGGGCCTAACCTACGAGCAGTACGTC.

This clone showed up just a few times. The J gene is TRBJ2-5, the V gene TRBV11-2; D is uncertain. V dropped 6 bases and J dropped 4 bases, with 9 bases sitting between them. This CDR3 is 12 amino acids long. The germline V gene encodes CDR1 SGHAT and CDR2 FQNNGV. The CDR3 bases are TGTGCCAGCAGTACAGTTTCAGAGACCCAGTACTTC. Protein product: CASSTVSETQYF.

The gene calls are TRBV3-1 (or the pseudogene TRBV3-2) and TRBJ2-3; 14 nucleotides match TRBD2. Germline loops: CDR1 LGHDT, CDR2 YNNKEL (reference sequence). The CDR3 is made up of 21 amino acids. The V and J ends lost 5 bases and 2 bases, in that order; junction bases with no gene match: 18. The CDR3 nucleotides are TGTGCCAGCAGCAGCCCTAAGGAATCAGGACTAGCGGGGGGTCTCACAGATACGCAGTATTTT. As protein: CASSSPKESGLAGGLTDTQYF.

This clone has only a few counts. CDR3 region: CASSPEGSAGNTIYF. The CDR3 bases are TGTGCCAGCAGTCCGGAGGGCTCGGCTGGAAACACCATATATTTT. V and J are TRBV28 and TRBJ1-3; D is unresolved. Germline CDR1 and CDR2: MDHEN and SYDVKM. CDR3 size: 15 residues. V lost 5 bases, J lost 2 bases, and 13 bases lay in between. Using reference TRBV28 and TRBJ1-3 for the parts outside the CDR3, the full variable domain is DVKVTQSSRYLVKRTGEKVFLECVQDMDHENMFWYRQDPGLGLRLIYFSYDVKMKEKGDIPEGYSVSREKKERFSLILESASTNQTSMYLCASSPEGSAGNTIYFGEGSWLTVV.

The chain has TRBV10-1 and TRBJ2-5; D is perhaps TRBD2 (6 bases). The CDR3 sequence is 16 residues long. V lost 6 bases, J lost 5 bases, and 22 bases lay in between. Germline CDR1 and CDR2: WNHNN and SYGVQD (reference sequence). The CDR3 sequence is CASSPDGDRGSETQYF. The CDR3 nucleotides read TGCGCCAGCAGCCCCGACGGGGACCGGGGGTCGGAGACCCAGTACTTC.

The gene calls are TRBV6-5 and TRBJ1-4; possible D gene TRBD1, 6 bases. Germline values: CDR1 MNHEY, CDR2 SVGAGI. The CDR3 loop spans 16 amino acids. The V end lost 4 bases, the J end lost 7 bases, and 19 bases lay between the germline ends. CDR3 protein: CASSSKGGGAGEKLFF. Written as DNA, the CDR3 is TGTGCCAGCAGTTCCAAGGGAGGGGGGGCTGGTGAAAAACTGTTTTTT.

The CDR3 DNA reads TGTGCCAGCAGTGACAGTCATAGCACAGATACGCAGTATTTT. It is translated as CASSDSHSTDTQYF. The V and J genes are TRBV2 and TRBJ2-3; no clear D gene. The CDR3 extends over 14 amino acids. The germline CDR1 and CDR2 sequences are SNHLY and FYNNEI. Deletions cut 3 bases from V and 0 bases from J, with 7 bases between.

There are a few counts of this clone. The chain uses TRBV18 and TRBJ2-1; 9 nucleotides align to TRBD2. V lost 2 bases, J lost 9 bases, and 2 bases stayed unmatched. This CDR3 is 13 amino acids long. Germline CDR1 KGHSH, CDR2 LQKENI. The CDR3 reads CASSPGGGAEQFF. CDR3 in DNA: TGTGCCAGCTCACCAGGCGGGGGGGCTGAGCAGTTCTTC. The complete variable domain, with remaining parts taken from reference TRBV18 and TRBJ2-1, reads NAGVMQNPRHLVRRRGQEARLRCSPMKGHSHVYWYRQLPEEGLKFMVYLQKENIIDESGMPKERFSAEFPKEGPSILRIQQVVRGDSAAYFCASSPGGGAEQFFGPGTRLTVL.

This chain links TRBV15 with TRBJ2-2; D is uncertain. Germline V gene sequence: CDR1 LNHNV, CDR2 YYDKDF (reference sequence). This CDR3 is 13 amino acids long. The ends were cut back, 0 bases at V and 5 bases at J, with 4 bases in the middle. CDR3 region: CATSRDPTGELFF. CDR3 nucleotides: TGTGCCACCAGCAGAGACCCGACCGGGGAGCTGTTTTTT.

The rearrangement links TRBV19 to TRBJ2-1; TRBD2 aligns across 8 bases. Germline V lookup: CDR1 LNHDA, CDR2 SQIVND (reference sequence). The CDR3 has 15 residues. Germline trimming cut 0 bases from V and 6 bases from J; bases unmatched to any gene: 4. The CDR3 DNA follows: TGTGCCAGTAGTATAGATCGGGAGGGGGGCAATGAGCAGTTCTTC. This codes for CASSIDREGGNEQFF.

A few counts support this clone. The gene calls are TRBV30 and TRBJ2-7; D perhaps matches TRBD2 (5 bases). Trimming removed 3 bases from V and 4 bases from J, with 13 bases in between. The CDR3 contains 13 residues. From germline, CDR1 is GTSNPN and CDR2 SVGIG (reference sequence). CDR3 in DNA: TGTGCCTGGAGGCCGGGGAACTTTTACGAGCAGTACTTC. Encoded protein: CAWRPGNFYEQYF.

This clone was counted only a few times. The CDR3 DNA reads as TGTGCCAGTAGTAACGCGTGGGGAGTAAACACGGCCGCTGAAGCTTTCTTT. It encodes CASSNAWGVNTAAEAFF. The chain is built from TRBV19 and TRBJ1-1, with D hard to call. The CDR3 contains 17 residues. The germline V gene has CDR1 LNHDA and CDR2 SQIVND (reference sequence). The V end was cut by 4 bases, the J end by 6 bases, with 24 bases between.

V usage is TRBV30 and J usage is TRBJ1-4; D uncertain. V lost 1 base and J 0 bases, leaving 3 bases between the germline ends. The germline gives CDR1 GTSNPN, CDR2 SVGIG (reference sequence). The CDR3 has 13 amino acids. The CDR3 region is CAWSGATNEKLFF. The CDR3 DNA reads as TGTGCCTGGAGTGGAGCAACTAATGAAAAACTGTTTTTT.

The chain couples TRBV18 to TRBJ1-6; TRBD1 aligns across 8 bases. The CDR3 length is 14 residues. Germline CDR1 and CDR2: KGHSH and LQKENI. J gave up 14 bases and V 4 bases, and 10 bases lay outside the gene matches. The CDR3 sequence: CASSLDRESVSLHF. The CDR3 DNA follows: TGTGCCAGCTCACTGGACAGGGAGAGTGTGTCCCTCCACTTT. The variable domain in full, with the rest retrieved from reference TRBV18 and TRBJ1-6, is NAGVMQNPRHLVRRRGQEARLRCSPMKGHSHVYWYRQLPEEGLKFMVYLQKENIIDESGMPKERFSAEFPKEGPSILRIQQVVRGDSAAYFCASSLDRESVSLHFGNGTRLTVT.

The V gene is TRBV11-2, the J gene TRBJ2-1, with a weak D call TRBD1 (5 bases). CDR1 and CDR2 (germline): SGHAT, FQNNGV. There are 17 residues in the CDR3. Between the trimmed V and J ends, which lost 5 bases and 7 bases, there was a span of 24 bases. CDR3 sequence reads: CASSPLQGAIGDNEQFF. The CDR3 DNA follows: TGTGCCAGCAGCCCCCTACAAGGGGCGATAGGGGATAATGAGCAGTTCTTC.

The CDR3 nucleotides read TGTGCCACCCGCGGACAGGGAGTTTATCAGCCCCAGCATTTT. It is translated as CATRGQGVYQPQHF. This chain connects TRBV27 to TRBJ1-5; 8 bases are shared with TRBD1. The germline V gene encodes CDR1 MNHEY and CDR2 SMNVEV (reference sequence). The CDR3 covers 14 residues. V trimming: 10 bases; J trimming: 5 bases; junction bases outside the gene matches: 10.

The CDR3 loop is CASSSPGRPGTEAFF. In DNA form, the CDR3 reads TGTGCCAGCAGTTCCCCCGGCAGGCCGGGGACTGAAGCTTTCTTT. This sequence joins TRBV27 and TRBJ1-1; D is uncertain. Germline-derived CDR1 and CDR2 are MNHEY and SMNVEV (reference sequence). The CDR3 is 15 amino acids. The V gene lost 4 bases and the J gene lost 5 bases, with 17 bases spanning the gap.

The CDR3 reads CAWTQRGGASYGYTF. CDR3 coding DNA: TGTGCCTGGACCCAAAGAGGGGGCGCTTCTTATGGCTACACCTTC. This chain links TRBV30 with TRBJ1-2, with 7 bases matching TRBD1. This CDR3 has 15 amino acids. From germline, CDR1 is GTSNPN and CDR2 SVGIG (reference sequence). V lost 4 bases and J lost 5; bases outside the gene matches: 13.

The gene calls are TRBV5-8 and TRBJ1-1; 9 nucleotides match TRBD1. The CDR3 covers 15 residues. CDR1 and CDR2 (germline): SGHTS, YDEGEE. Germline trimming cut 2 bases from V and 4 bases from J; bases unmatched to any gene: 6. The CDR3 DNA reads as TGTGCCAGCAGCTTCACAGGGGGCCGTCCCACTGAAGCTTTCTTT. Protein: CASSFTGGRPTEAFF.

The V and J genes are TRBV30 and TRBJ2-3; no clear D. This CDR3 comprises 14 residues. V lost 7 bases and J lost 3, with 17 bases in between. Germline V gene lookup returns CDR1 GTSNPN and CDR2 SVGIG (reference sequence). The CDR3 bases are TGTGCCTCAACCGGGTCTCCTGGAACAGATACGCAGTATTTT. Translating gives CASTGSPGTDTQYF.

The chain uses TRBV19 and TRBJ2-3; 8 nucleotides line up with TRBD2. CDR1 is LNHDA, CDR2 SQIVND, per germline (reference sequence). J was trimmed by 6 bases and V by 7 bases; bases with no gene match: 6. The CDR3 has 13 amino acids. CDR3 DNA sequence: TGTGCCAGTATGGGACTAGTTTACGATACGCAGTATTTT. The encoded protein is CASMGLVYDTQYF.

The chain joins TRBV11-2 to TRBJ2-3; D remains unclear. Trimming took 4 bases from V and 1 from J, leaving 9 bases between them. Germline assignment: CDR1 SGHAT and CDR2 FQNNGV. The CDR3 is 14 residues long. The CDR3 DNA sequence: TGTGCCAGCAGCTACTTCCTCGGCACAGATACGCAGTATTTT. Encoded protein: CASSYFLGTDTQYF.